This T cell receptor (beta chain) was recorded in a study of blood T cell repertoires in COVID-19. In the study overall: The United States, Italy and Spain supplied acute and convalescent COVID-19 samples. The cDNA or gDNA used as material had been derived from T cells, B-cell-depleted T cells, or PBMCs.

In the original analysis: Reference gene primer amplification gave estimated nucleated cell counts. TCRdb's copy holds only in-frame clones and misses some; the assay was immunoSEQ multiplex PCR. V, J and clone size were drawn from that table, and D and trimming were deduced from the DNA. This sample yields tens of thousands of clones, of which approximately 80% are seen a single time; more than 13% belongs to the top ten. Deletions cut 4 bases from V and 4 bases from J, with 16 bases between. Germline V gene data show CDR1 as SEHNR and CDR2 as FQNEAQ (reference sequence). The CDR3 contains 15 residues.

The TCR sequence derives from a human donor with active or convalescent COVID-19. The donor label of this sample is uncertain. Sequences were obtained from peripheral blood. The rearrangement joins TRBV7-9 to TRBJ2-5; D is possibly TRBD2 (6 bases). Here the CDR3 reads CASSSQGGRSETQYF. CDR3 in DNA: TGTGCCAGCAGCTCTCAGGGAGGCCGGTCAGAGACCCAGTACTTC.